This T cell receptor beta chain stems from a study of T-cell reconstitution after alpha-beta-depleted transplantation in children. This clonotype was detected ten times or more. Its cognate antigen is unknown. Whole-study results and caveats: By about two months after transplant, alpha-beta T cells reportedly arose from several hundred graft clones that had expanded. Counts and diversity of T cells one year after transplant came mostly from newly produced T cells.

The germline CDR1 and CDR2 sequences are SGHVS and FNYEAQ. J gave up 1 base and V 4 bases, and 13 bases lay outside the gene matches. The length of the CDR3 is 19 residues. Unique molecular identifiers were used in preparing the TCRbeta library. TCRdb analysed the PCR reads with MiXCR anew, one entry per CDR3 protein. The sample lists approximately 70,000 distinct CDR3 sequences; roughly 4.4% were seen once. The V call is TRBV7-6, the J call TRBJ2-2, with TRBD2 matching over 9 bases. This TCR derives from a boy younger than two who had a stem cell transplant for acute myeloid leukemia, so the T cells may come from the graft donor. The sequencing here drew on PBMCs, mostly from graft donor cells, taken 180 days after TCRalphabeta/CD19-depleted stem cell transplant. DNA for the CDR3: TGTGCCAGCAGCTCCAGTAGTCCCTTTAGCGGGGGGAACACCGGGGAGCTGTTTTTT. This encodes CASSSSSPFSGGNTGELFF.